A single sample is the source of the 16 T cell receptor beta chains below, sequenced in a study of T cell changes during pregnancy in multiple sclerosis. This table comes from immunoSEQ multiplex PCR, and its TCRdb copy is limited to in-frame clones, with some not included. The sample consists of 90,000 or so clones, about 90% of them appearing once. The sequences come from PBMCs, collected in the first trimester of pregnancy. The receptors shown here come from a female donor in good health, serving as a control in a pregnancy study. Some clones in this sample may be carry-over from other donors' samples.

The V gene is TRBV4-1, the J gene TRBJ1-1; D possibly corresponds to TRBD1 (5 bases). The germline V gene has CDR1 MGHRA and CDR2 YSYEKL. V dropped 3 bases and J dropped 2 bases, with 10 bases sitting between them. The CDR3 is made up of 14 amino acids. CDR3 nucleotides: TGCGCCAGCAGCCATGTGCAGGGAAACACTGAAGCTTTCTTT. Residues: CASSHVQGNTEAFF.

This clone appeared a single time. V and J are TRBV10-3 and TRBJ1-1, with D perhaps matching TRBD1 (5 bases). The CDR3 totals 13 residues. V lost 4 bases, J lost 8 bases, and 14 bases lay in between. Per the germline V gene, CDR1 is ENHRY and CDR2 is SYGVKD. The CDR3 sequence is CAISGWDDREAFF. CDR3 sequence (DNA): TGTGCCATCAGTGGGTGGGATGACAGAGAAGCTTTCTTT.

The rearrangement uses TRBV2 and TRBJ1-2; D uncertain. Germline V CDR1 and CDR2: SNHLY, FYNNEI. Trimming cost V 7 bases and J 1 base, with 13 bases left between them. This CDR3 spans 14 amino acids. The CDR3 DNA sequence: TGTGCCAGCACTCCGTTACAAGTTAACTATGGCTACACCTTC. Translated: CASTPLQVNYGYTF.

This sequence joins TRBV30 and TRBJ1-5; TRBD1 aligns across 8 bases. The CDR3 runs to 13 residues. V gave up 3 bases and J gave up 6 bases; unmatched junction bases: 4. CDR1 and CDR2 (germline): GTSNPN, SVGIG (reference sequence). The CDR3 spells CAWSRTGLQPQHF. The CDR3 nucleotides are TGTGCCTGGAGCCGGACAGGGCTTCAGCCCCAGCATTTT.

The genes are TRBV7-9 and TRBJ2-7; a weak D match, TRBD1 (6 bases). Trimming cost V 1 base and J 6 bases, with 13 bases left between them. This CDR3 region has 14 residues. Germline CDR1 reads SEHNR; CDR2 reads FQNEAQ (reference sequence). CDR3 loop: CASSLGDRPIEQYF. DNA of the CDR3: TGTGCCAGCAGCTTAGGAGACAGGCCTATCGAGCAGTACTTC.

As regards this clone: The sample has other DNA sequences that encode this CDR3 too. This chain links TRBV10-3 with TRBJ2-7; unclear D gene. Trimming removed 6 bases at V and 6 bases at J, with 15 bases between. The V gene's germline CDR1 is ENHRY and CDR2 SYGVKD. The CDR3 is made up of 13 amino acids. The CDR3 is CAIRGPGSGEQYF. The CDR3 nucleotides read TGTGCCATCAGGGGCCCAGGTAGTGGCGAGCAGTACTTC.

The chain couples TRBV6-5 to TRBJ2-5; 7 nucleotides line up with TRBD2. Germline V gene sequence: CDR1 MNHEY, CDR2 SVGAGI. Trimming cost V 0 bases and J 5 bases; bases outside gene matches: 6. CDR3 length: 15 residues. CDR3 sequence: CASSYSIWEGETQYF. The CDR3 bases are TGTGCCAGCAGTTACTCGATATGGGAGGGGGAGACCCAGTACTTC.

The CDR3 protein is CSVGLTENTEAFF. CDR3 DNA sequence: TGCAGCGTTGGACTGACAGAGAACACTGAAGCTTTCTTT. The chain uses TRBV29-1 and TRBJ1-1; tentative D call: TRBD1 (5 bases). This CDR3 has 13 residues. V was clipped by 4 bases and J by 1 base, with 10 bases between them. The germline V gene has CDR1 SQVTM and CDR2 ANQGSEA.

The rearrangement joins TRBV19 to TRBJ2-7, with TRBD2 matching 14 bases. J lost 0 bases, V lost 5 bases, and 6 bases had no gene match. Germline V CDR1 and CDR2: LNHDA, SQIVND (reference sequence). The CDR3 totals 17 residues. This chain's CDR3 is CASSGTSGSSPSYEQYF. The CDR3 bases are TGTGCCAGTAGTGGGACTAGCGGGAGTTCCCCCTCCTACGAGCAGTACTTC.

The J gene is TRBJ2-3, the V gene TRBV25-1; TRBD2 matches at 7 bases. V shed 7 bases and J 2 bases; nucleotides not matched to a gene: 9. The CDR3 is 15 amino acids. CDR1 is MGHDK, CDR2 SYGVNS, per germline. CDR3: CASTPLAENTDTQYF. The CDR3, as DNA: TGTGCCAGCACTCCCCTAGCGGAAAACACAGATACGCAGTATTTT. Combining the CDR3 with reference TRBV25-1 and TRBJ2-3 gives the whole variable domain EADIYQTPRYLVIGTGKKITLECSQTMGHDKMYWYQQDPGMELHLIHYSYGVNSTEKGDLSSESTVSRIRTEHFPLTLESARPSHTSQYLCASTPLAENTDTQYFGPGTRLTVL.

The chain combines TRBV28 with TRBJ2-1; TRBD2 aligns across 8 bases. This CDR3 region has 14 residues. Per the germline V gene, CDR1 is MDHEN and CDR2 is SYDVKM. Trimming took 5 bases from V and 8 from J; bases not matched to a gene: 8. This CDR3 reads CASSENLAGDEQFF. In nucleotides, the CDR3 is TGTGCCAGCAGTGAGAATCTAGCGGGCGATGAGCAGTTCTTC.

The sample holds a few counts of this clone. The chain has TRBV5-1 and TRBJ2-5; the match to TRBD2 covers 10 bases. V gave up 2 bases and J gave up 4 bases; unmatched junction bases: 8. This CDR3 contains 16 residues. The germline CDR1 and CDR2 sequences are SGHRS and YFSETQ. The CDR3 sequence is CASSFTASGSAETQYF. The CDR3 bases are TGCGCCAGCAGCTTTACGGCTAGCGGGAGTGCAGAGACCCAGTACTTC.

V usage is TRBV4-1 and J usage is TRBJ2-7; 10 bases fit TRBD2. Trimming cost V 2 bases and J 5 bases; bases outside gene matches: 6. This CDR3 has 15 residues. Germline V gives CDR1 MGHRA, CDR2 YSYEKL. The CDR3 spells CASSQNPSGGDEQYF. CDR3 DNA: TGCGCCAGCAGCCAAAACCCTAGCGGGGGTGACGAGCAGTACTTC.

The DNA of the CDR3 is TGCAGCGTCCAAATTGGGGGGGGCCTTCGATCCTACGAGCAGTACTTC. Encoded protein: CSVQIGGGLRSYEQYF. The chain employs TRBV29-1 and TRBJ2-7; D possibly corresponds to TRBD2 (7 bases). CDR1 and CDR2 (germline): SQVTM, ANQGSEA. V shed 6 bases and J shed 1 base, with 22 bases lying between them. The CDR3 runs 16 residues.

CDR3: CASSPGGTDTQYF. CDR3 nucleotides: TGTGCCAGCAGCCCGGGTGGCACAGATACGCAGTATTTT. The chain recombines TRBV9 with TRBJ2-3; no clear D gene. CDR3 length: 13 amino acids. The V end lost 4 bases, the J end lost 1 base, and 7 bases lay between the germline ends. From germline, CDR1 is SGDLS and CDR2 YYNGEE.

The CDR3 bases are TGTGCCAGCAGTTTAGGGTTCAGGGTCCGGGAGACCCAGTACTTC. This encodes CASSLGFRVRETQYF. The chain recombines TRBV27 with TRBJ2-5; D possibly corresponds to TRBD1 (5 bases). CDR3 size: 15 residues. V was pared by 2 bases and J by 5 bases, with 15 bases between. Germline V gene lookup returns CDR1 MNHEY and CDR2 SMNVEV (reference sequence).